A single sample is the source of the 30 T cell receptor beta chains below, sequenced in a study of T cells in Graves' hyperthyroidism and ophthalmopathy. Amplification of TCR beta CDR3 regions was performed using RNA transcripts as template. TCR CDR3 underwent first-round RT-PCR with the HTBI primer set. One entry per CDR3 protein, called by TCRdb with MiXCR from the multiplex PCR reads. The table records under 650,000 distinct CDR3 sequences, about 16% of them present only once. Source material: blood. The receptors shown here come from a woman between 25 and 40 years old with Graves' hyperthyroidism.

This clonotype was recorded at least ten times. This chain joins TRBV20-1 and TRBJ2-1, with D tentatively TRBD1 (6 bases). This CDR3 spans 15 amino acids. With 0 bases removed from V and 4 bases from J, the gap between germline ends came to 13 bases. The germline V gene encodes CDR1 DFQATT and CDR2 SNEGSKA (reference sequence). In DNA, the CDR3 is TGCAGTGCTAGAGATTACAGGACAGAATACAATGAGCAGTTCTTC. Translation: CSARDYRTEYNEQFF.

This clonotype was observed a handful of times. The CDR3 sequence: CSADARLATYNEQFF. CDR3 bases: TGCAGTGCTGATGCCCGACTAGCCACCTACAATGAGCAGTTCTTC. The chain couples TRBV20-1 to TRBJ2-1; the match to TRBD2 covers 7 bases. The CDR3 has 15 amino acids. V lost 5 bases and J lost 2; bases outside the gene matches: 9. Germline CDR1 reads DFQATT; CDR2 reads SNEGSKA (reference sequence).

In this sample, this clonotype turned up many times. This chain joins TRBV7-9 and TRBJ2-7; 7 nucleotides agree with TRBD1. Germline values: CDR1 SEHNR, CDR2 FQNEAQ (reference sequence). CDR3 length equals 14 residues. V trimming: 5 bases; J trimming: 6 bases; junction bases outside the gene matches: 10. As DNA, the CDR3 is TGTGCCAGCAGCGACTCCGGGACAGCAGGCGAGCAGTACTTC. It specifies CASSDSGTAGEQYF. Variable domain in full (rest from reference TRBV7-9 and TRBJ2-7): DTGVSQNPRHKITKRGQNVTFRCDPISEHNRLYWYRQTLGQGPEFLTYFQNEAQLEKSRLLSDRFSAERPKGSFSTLEIQRTEQGDSAMYLCASSDSGTAGEQYFGPGTRLTVT.

This clonotype was detected ten times or more. This chain connects TRBV4-2 to TRBJ1-2; 9 bases fit TRBD1. With V trimmed by 0 bases and J by 8 bases, 10 bases remained unmatched. CDR3 length: 16 amino acids. Germline loops: CDR1 LGHNA, CDR2 YNFKEQ. The CDR3 sequence: CASSQDRGQGSKGYTF. The CDR3 nucleotides read TGTGCCAGCAGCCAAGATAGGGGACAGGGATCGAAAGGCTACACCTTC.

This clonotype came up many times. This sequence joins TRBV6-1 and TRBJ2-7, with TRBD2 matching over 9 bases. Unmatched junction bases numbered 5, after V lost 3 bases and J lost 5 bases. This CDR3 is 14 amino acids long. Germline V gene lookup returns CDR1 MNHNS and CDR2 SASEGT. CDR3 coding DNA: TGTGCCAGCAGTGACGAGCGGGAGGTTGACGAGCAGTACTTC. As protein: CASSDEREVDEQYF.

This clonotype was seen many times. This chain connects TRBV5-1 to TRBJ2-7; TRBD2 agrees at 11 bases. Per germline, CDR1 SGHRS and CDR2 YFSETQ. The CDR3 extends over 15 amino acids. V shed 4 bases, J shed 6 bases, and the junction held 9 bases outside the gene matches. CDR3 amino acids: CASSPTSGRRSEQYF. The CDR3 DNA sequence: TGCGCCAGCAGCCCCACTAGCGGGAGAAGGAGCGAGCAGTACTTC.

The gene calls are TRBV30 and TRBJ2-1, with 7 bases identical to TRBD2. In germline, CDR1 is GTSNPN, CDR2 SVGIG (reference sequence). Losses at the gene ends were 0 bases for V and 1 base for J; bases not matched to a gene: 3. The CDR3 totals 15 residues. The CDR3 loop is CAWSVGSGSYNEQFF. DNA for the CDR3: TGTGCCTGGAGTGTTGGTAGCGGGTCCTACAATGAGCAGTTCTTC.

The chain employs TRBV7-2 and TRBJ2-7, with TRBD2 identical over 11 bases. Germline V CDR1 and CDR2: SGHTA, FQGNSA. The length of the CDR3 is 15 residues. After removal of 6 bases from V and 2 bases from J, the junction contained 6 bases not matched to a gene. CDR3 sequence reads: CASRGLAGGAYEQYF. The CDR3 DNA reads as TGTGCCAGCAGGGGGCTAGCGGGAGGCGCCTACGAGCAGTACTTC.

The chain couples TRBV19 to TRBJ1-2, with TRBD1 identical over 7 bases. CDR3 length equals 14 residues. Germline V gene sequence: CDR1 LNHDA, CDR2 SQIVND (reference sequence). V lost 4 bases, J lost 4 bases, and 6 bases stayed unmatched. CDR3 DNA sequence: TGTGCCAGTAGTACTCCTGGGACAGTCTATGGCTACACCTTC. Translated, it gives CASSTPGTVYGYTF. The variable domain in full, completed from reference TRBV19 and TRBJ1-2, reads DGGITQSPKYLFRKEGQNVTLSCEQNLNHDAMYWYRQDPGQGLRLIYYSQIVNDFQKGDIAEGYSVSREKKESFPLTVTSAQKNPTAFYLCASSTPGTVYGYTFGSGTRLTVV.

This clonotype was counted at least ten times. The chain uses TRBV28 and TRBJ2-7, with D tentatively TRBD2 (6 bases). Germline V gives CDR1 MDHEN, CDR2 SYDVKM. Trimming removed 5 bases from V and 1 base from J, with 15 bases in between. The CDR3 extends over 15 amino acids. The CDR3: CASSTTGVASYEQYF. In DNA form, the CDR3 reads TGTGCCAGCAGTACAACGGGGGTGGCTTCCTACGAGCAGTACTTC.

The gene calls are TRBV3-1 and TRBJ2-3, with 10 bases matching TRBD2. Germline-derived CDR1 and CDR2 are LGHDT and YNNKEL (reference sequence). The CDR3 is 16 residues long. V gave up 4 bases and J gave up 3 bases; unmatched junction bases: 7. CDR3 amino acids: CASSPHGSGGTDTQYF. The CDR3 nucleotides are TGTGCCAGCAGCCCCCATGGTAGCGGGGGGACAGATACGCAGTATTTT.

This CDR3 is CASSSPNGYTF. CDR3 DNA: TGTGCCAGCAGCTCTCCTAATGGCTACACCTTC. The rearrangement uses TRBV5-6 and TRBJ1-2; D gene uncertain. CDR3 size: 11 residues. Trimming left V 3 bases short and J 6 bases short, with 6 bases between. Germline CDR1 and CDR2: SGHDT and YYEEEE.

This clonotype was counted between two and nine times. The chain is built from TRBV19 and TRBJ1-1; D remains unclear. Per germline, CDR1 LNHDA and CDR2 SQIVND (reference sequence). The CDR3 totals 14 residues. Trimming removed 1 base from V and 2 bases from J, with 8 bases in between. The CDR3 nucleotides are TGTGCCAGTAGTATAGTCCCAGGAAACACTGAAGCTTTCTTT. As protein: CASSIVPGNTEAFF.

This clonotype showed up many times. The J gene is TRBJ1-2, the V gene TRBV5-5, with a tentative D call TRBD1 (5 bases). Trimming took off 5 bases at V and 7 bases at J, with 15 bases between the two ends. Germline V gene sequence: CDR1 SGHKS, CDR2 YYEKEE (reference sequence). CDR3 length: 13 amino acids. The CDR3 region has the DNA TGTGCCAGCAGTTCCGCAAGGGGTGGTGGCTACACCTTC. Amino acids: CASSSARGGGYTF.

This clonotype was observed at least ten times. The chain carries TRBV6-1 and TRBJ2-2; D gene uncertain. The CDR3 is 12 amino acids. V gave up 8 bases and J gave up 6 bases, with 10 bases separating them. The germline gives CDR1 MNHNS, CDR2 SASEGT. In DNA, the CDR3 is TGTGCCAGCCTGGTGGTGTCCGGGGAGCTGTTTTTT. Its translation is CASLVVSGELFF.

This clonotype was detected ten times or more. The chain carries TRBV20-1 and TRBJ2-1, with D uncertain. Germline CDR1 DFQATT, CDR2 SNEGSKA (reference sequence). CDR3 length: 13 residues. Deletions cut 3 bases from V and 0 bases from J, with 6 bases between. The CDR3 sequence: CSASPFSYNEQFF. The CDR3 bases are TGCAGTGCTAGCCCTTTCTCCTACAATGAGCAGTTCTTC.

The table lists this clonotype with a few counts. The rearrangement uses TRBV7-3 and TRBJ2-1; 7 bases agree with TRBD1. V dropped 5 bases and J dropped 0; count of bases not matched to a gene: 10. This CDR3 spans 17 amino acids. Looked up from germline, CDR1 is SGHTA and CDR2 is FQGTGA. The CDR3 reads CASSPQQGWSSYNEQFF. The CDR3 DNA reads TGTGCCAGCAGCCCACAACAGGGGTGGTCCTCCTACAATGAGCAGTTCTTC.

This clonotype showed up many times. This chain uses TRBV7-2 with TRBJ2-2; 11 positions match TRBD2. Trimming took 0 bases from V and 7 from J; bases not matched to a gene: 4. CDR3 length: 16 amino acids. Germline V CDR1 and CDR2: SGHTA, FQGNSA. The CDR3 DNA is TGTGCCAGCAGCTTAGCTCTAGCGGGGGGCGACGGGGAGCTGTTTTTT. This sequence encodes CASSLALAGGDGELFF. The full variable domain, with the rest looked up from reference TRBV7-2 and TRBJ2-2, is GAGVSQSPSNKVTEKGKDVELRCDPISGHTALYWYRQSLGQGLEFLIYFQGNSAPDKSGLPSDRFSAERTGGSVSTLTIQRTQQEDSAVYLCASSLALAGGDGELFFGEGSRLTVL.

This clonotype has a handful of counts. V usage is TRBV10-1 and J usage is TRBJ1-1; D is unclear. CDR3 size: 10 residues. Germline lookup yields CDR1 WNHNN and CDR2 SYGVQD (reference sequence). With 9 bases removed from V and 8 bases from J, the gap between germline ends came to 10 bases. The CDR3 coding sequence is TGCGCCAGAAACCAAGCCGAAGCTTTCTTT. It codes for CARNQAEAFF.

Many counts were recorded for this clonotype. The chain is built from TRBV7-8 and TRBJ1-3; weak D call: TRBD1 (5 bases). V was trimmed by 1 base and J by 4 bases, leaving 11 bases between them. This CDR3 spans 15 amino acids. Germline assignment: CDR1 SGHVS and CDR2 FQNEAQ. CDR3 bases: TGTGCCAGCAGCTTAGTGAGGGGAGAAGGAAACACCATATATTTT. It encodes CASSLVRGEGNTIYF.

This clonotype was detected many times. V and J are TRBV2 and TRBJ2-5; D might be TRBD2 (6 bases). CDR3 length equals 13 residues. From germline, CDR1 is SNHLY and CDR2 FYNNEI. Trimming left V 8 bases short and J 5 bases short, with 15 bases between. The CDR3 DNA is TGTGCCAGCGGGCGGGAAAGGGAGGAGACCCAGTACTTC. Translation: CASGREREETQYF.

In its sample, this clonotype was seen many times. The chain carries TRBV30 and TRBJ2-1; 7 bases match TRBD2. J lost 8 bases, V lost 1 base, and 11 bases had no gene match. There are 15 residues in the CDR3. Germline V CDR1 and CDR2: GTSNPN, SVGIG (reference sequence). The CDR3 spells CAWSGETLALYEQFF. The CDR3 bases are TGTGCCTGGAGTGGGGAAACACTAGCGCTATATGAGCAGTTCTTC.

Only a few counts were recorded for this clonotype. The V call is TRBV7-9, the J call TRBJ2-3, with 9 bases that match TRBD2. The ends lost 10 bases at V and 2 bases at J; junction bases unmatched: 7. The CDR3 length is 14 residues. Per the germline V gene, CDR1 is SEHNR and CDR2 is FQNEAQ (reference sequence). The CDR3 region has the DNA TGTGCCATATCAACTAGCGGGTTCACAGATACGCAGTATTTT. Protein: CAISTSGFTDTQYF.

The chain joins TRBV7-9 to TRBJ2-7; the D gene is possibly TRBD2 (5 bases). Looked up from germline, CDR1 is SEHNR and CDR2 is FQNEAQ (reference sequence). The CDR3 is 18 amino acids. V lost 3 bases and J 0 bases, leaving 21 bases between the germline ends. As DNA, the CDR3 is TGTGCCAGCAGCTTCGGTCTAGCCTCGGGTTATCGCTCCTACGAGCAGTACTTC. It specifies CASSFGLASGYRSYEQYF.

This clonotype was recorded many times. The chain links TRBV7-2 to TRBJ2-2; TRBD1 aligns across 8 bases. CDR1 and CDR2 from the germline V gene are SGHTA and FQGNSA. With V trimmed by 5 bases and J by 5 bases, 13 bases remained unmatched. The CDR3 covers 17 residues. CDR3 residues: CASSTYGAGGLTGELFF. CDR3 DNA: TGTGCCAGCAGCACATACGGGGCAGGGGGCTTGACCGGGGAGCTGTTTTTT.

This clonotype was counted many times. The V and J genes are TRBV6-2 or TRBV6-3 and TRBJ1-1, with 9 bases lining up with TRBD1. The CDR3 consists of 14 residues. With V trimmed by 7 bases and J by 4 bases, 7 bases remained unmatched. Germline loops: CDR1 MNHEY, CDR2 SVGEGT. The CDR3 region is CASKGTGLGTEAFF. CDR3 nucleotide sequence: TGTGCCAGCAAGGGGACAGGGCTTGGCACTGAAGCTTTCTTT.

This CDR3 reads CASSVESTVGHNEQFF. The CDR3 DNA follows: TGTGCCAGCAGCGTAGAGTCCACTGTAGGCCACAATGAGCAGTTCTTC. The chain has TRBV28 and TRBJ2-1; D gene uncertain. This CDR3 region has 16 residues. The V gene lost 6 bases and the J gene lost 5 bases, with 20 bases spanning the gap. Germline lookup yields CDR1 MDHEN and CDR2 SYDVKM.

Ten or more counts support this clonotype. V is TRBV2 and J is TRBJ2-3; possibly TRBD2 for D (5 bases). Germline V lookup: CDR1 SNHLY, CDR2 FYNNEI. The V and J ends lost 2 bases and 5 bases respectively, with 11 bases between them. The CDR3 has 14 amino acids. CDR3: CASSETTAGDTQYF. DNA for the CDR3: TGTGCCAGCAGTGAAACGACGGCGGGAGATACGCAGTATTTT.

The chain couples TRBV18 to TRBJ1-2; 8 bases match TRBD1. CDR3 length: 14 amino acids. Germline CDR1 KGHSH, CDR2 LQKENI. V was clipped by 4 bases and J by 3 bases; unmatched bases: 4. The CDR3 loop is CASSLSGGDYGYTF. CDR3 DNA sequence: TGTGCCAGCTCACTATCAGGGGGCGACTATGGCTACACCTTC.

This sequence joins TRBV5-1 and TRBJ1-2; D is unresolved. V was cut by 3 bases and J by 7 bases, with 19 bases left in between. CDR1 is SGHRS and CDR2 is YFSETQ in the germline V gene. This CDR3 region has 15 residues. CDR3 protein: CASSSVGRGMAGYTF. CDR3 DNA sequence: TGCGCCAGCAGCTCTGTTGGGAGAGGCATGGCTGGCTACACCTTC.